This record looks at one TCR beta chain sequence and its context. There were only Caucasian adults among the donors, and all lived in Nashville, Tennessee. Germline V gene data show CDR1 as SGDLS and CDR2 as YYNGEE. The CDR3 has 15 residues. Trimming cost V 4 bases and J 6 bases; bases outside gene matches: 8. Clones were read by immunoSEQ multiplex PCR, and TCRdb kept only the in-frame ones, dropping some. Found here are about 2.4 million clones, over 85% of them singletons; the top ten hold about 0.34%. The data derive from a study of shared clonotypes between healthy human individuals. The chain joins TRBV9 to TRBJ2-3, with TRBD1 identical over 10 bases. Sequencing was performed on naive CD4+ T cells from PBMCs. The subset denotes: CD45RA+ positively selected. The receptor was isolated from a man between 18 and 29 years old in good health. Some clones in this sample may be carry-over from other donors' samples. The CDR3 region is CASSRRDRGGDTQYF. The CDR3, as DNA: TGTGCCAGCAGCAGACGGGACAGGGGTGGGGATACGCAGTATTTT.